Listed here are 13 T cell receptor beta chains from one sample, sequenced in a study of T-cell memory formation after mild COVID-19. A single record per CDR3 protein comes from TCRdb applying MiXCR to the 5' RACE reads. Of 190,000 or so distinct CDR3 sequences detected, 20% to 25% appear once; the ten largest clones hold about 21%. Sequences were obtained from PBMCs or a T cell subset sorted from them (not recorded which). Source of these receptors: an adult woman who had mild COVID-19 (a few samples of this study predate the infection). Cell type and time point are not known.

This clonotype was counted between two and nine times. In DNA, the CDR3 is TGTGCCAGCATCCTAGACATCCCTTTGTGGGACGACTATGGCTACACCTTC. Translation: CASILDIPLWDDYGYTF. The chain links TRBV6-1 to TRBJ1-2; perhaps TRBD1 as D (5 bases). Germline CDR1 and CDR2: MNHNS and SASEGT. V was pared by 7 bases and J by 3 bases, with 24 bases between. The CDR3 runs 17 residues.

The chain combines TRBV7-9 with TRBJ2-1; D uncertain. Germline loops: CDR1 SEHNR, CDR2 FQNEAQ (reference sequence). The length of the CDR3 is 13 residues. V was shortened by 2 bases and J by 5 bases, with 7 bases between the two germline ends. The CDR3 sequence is CASSLILNNEQFF. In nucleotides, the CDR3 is TGTGCCAGCAGCTTAATCCTTAACAATGAGCAGTTCTTC.

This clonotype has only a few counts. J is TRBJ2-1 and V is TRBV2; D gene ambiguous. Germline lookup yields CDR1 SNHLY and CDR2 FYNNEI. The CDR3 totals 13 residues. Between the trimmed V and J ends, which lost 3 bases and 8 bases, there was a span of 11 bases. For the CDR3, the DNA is TGTGCCAGCAGTGAGAAAGGGTATGATGAGCAGTTCTTC. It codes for CASSEKGYDEQFF.

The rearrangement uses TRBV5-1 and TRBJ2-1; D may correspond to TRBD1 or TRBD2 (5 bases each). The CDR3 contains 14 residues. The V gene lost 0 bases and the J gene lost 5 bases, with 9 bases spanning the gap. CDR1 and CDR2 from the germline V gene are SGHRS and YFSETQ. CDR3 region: CASSLAGTDNEQFF. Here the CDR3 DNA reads TGCGCCAGCAGCTTGGCCGGGACGGACAATGAGCAGTTCTTC.

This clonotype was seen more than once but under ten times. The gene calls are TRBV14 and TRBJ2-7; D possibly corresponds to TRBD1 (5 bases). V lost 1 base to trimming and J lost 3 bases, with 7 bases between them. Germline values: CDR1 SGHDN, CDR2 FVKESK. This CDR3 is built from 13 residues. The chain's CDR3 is CASSQGTIYEQYF. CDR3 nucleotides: TGTGCCAGCAGCCAAGGGACAATCTACGAGCAGTACTTC.

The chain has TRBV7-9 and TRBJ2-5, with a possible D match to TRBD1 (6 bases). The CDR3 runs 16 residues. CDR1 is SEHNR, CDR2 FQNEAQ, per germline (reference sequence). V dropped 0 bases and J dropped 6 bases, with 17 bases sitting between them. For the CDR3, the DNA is TGTGCCAGCAGCTTAGCGGGCACAGGGTTTCTTCAGACCCAGTACTTC. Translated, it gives CASSLAGTGFLQTQYF.

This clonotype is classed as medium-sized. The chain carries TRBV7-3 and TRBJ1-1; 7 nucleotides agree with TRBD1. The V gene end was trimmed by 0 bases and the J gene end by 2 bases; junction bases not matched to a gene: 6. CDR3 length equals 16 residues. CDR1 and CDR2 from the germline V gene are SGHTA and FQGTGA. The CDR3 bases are TGTGCCAGCAGCTTAACACCGACAGGGCGTAACACTGAAGCTTTCTTT. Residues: CASSLTPTGRNTEAFF.

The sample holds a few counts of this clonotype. CDR3 bases: TGTGCCAGCAGCCAAGGAGGCAGGCCGCTCGAGCAGTACTTC. Its protein product is CASSQGGRPLEQYF. The chain is built from TRBV3-1 and TRBJ2-7; D unresolved. Germline loops: CDR1 LGHDT, CDR2 YNNKEL (reference sequence). The V and J ends lost 1 base and 6 bases respectively, with 13 bases between them. The CDR3 has 14 amino acids.

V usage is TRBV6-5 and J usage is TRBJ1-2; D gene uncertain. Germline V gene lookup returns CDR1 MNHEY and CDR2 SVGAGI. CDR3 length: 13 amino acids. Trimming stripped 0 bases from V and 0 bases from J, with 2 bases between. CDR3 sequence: CASSYSPNYGYTF. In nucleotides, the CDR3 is TGTGCCAGCAGTTACTCCCCTAACTATGGCTACACCTTC.

The DNA of the CDR3 is TGTGCCACCAGTGATCTCTCGGGGCGCGGGGAGCTGTTTTTT. This codes for CATSDLSGRGELFF. The chain recombines TRBV24-1 with TRBJ2-2; D might be TRBD1 or TRBD2, each matching 5 bases. Germline CDR1 reads KGHDR; CDR2 reads SFDVKD. Trimming shortened V by 3 bases and J by 7 bases, and 11 bases separated the two germline ends. There are 14 residues in the CDR3.

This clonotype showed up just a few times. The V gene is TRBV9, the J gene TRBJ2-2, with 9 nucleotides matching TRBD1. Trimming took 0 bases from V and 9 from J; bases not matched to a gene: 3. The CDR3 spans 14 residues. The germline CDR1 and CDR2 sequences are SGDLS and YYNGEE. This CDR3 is CASSVDRGPRELFF. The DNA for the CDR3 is TGTGCCAGCAGCGTAGACAGGGGGCCAAGGGAGCTGTTTTTT.

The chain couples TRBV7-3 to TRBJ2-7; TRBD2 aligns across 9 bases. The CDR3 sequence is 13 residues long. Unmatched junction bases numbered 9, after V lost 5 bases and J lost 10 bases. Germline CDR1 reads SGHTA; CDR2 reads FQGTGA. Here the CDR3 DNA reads TGTGCCAGCAGCCTAGAAGCGGGAGGAGACCAGTACTTC. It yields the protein CASSLEAGGDQYF.

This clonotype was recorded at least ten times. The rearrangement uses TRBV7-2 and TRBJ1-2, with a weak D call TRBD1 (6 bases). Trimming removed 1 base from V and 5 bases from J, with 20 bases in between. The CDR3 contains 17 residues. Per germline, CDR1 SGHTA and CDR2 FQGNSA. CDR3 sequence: CASSLDQGTSSFYGYTF. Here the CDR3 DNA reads TGTGCCAGCAGCTTAGATCAGGGGACCTCCTCCTTTTATGGCTACACCTTC.